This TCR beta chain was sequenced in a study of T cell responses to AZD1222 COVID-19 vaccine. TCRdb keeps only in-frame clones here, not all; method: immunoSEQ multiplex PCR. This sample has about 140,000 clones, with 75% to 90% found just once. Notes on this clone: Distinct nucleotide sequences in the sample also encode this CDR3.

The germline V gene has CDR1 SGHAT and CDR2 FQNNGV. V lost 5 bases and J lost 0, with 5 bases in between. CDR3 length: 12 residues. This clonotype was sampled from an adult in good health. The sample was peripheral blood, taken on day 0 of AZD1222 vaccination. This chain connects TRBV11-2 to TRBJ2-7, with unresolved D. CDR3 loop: CASSPSSYEQYF. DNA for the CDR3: TGTGCCAGCAGCCCGAGCTCCTACGAGCAGTACTTC. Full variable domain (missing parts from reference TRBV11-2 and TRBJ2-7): EAGVAQSPRYKIIEKRQSVAFWCNPISGHATLYWYQQILGQGPKLLIQFQNNGVVDDSQLPKDRFSAERLKGVDSTLKIQPAKLEDSAVYLCASSPSSYEQYFGPGTRLTVT.